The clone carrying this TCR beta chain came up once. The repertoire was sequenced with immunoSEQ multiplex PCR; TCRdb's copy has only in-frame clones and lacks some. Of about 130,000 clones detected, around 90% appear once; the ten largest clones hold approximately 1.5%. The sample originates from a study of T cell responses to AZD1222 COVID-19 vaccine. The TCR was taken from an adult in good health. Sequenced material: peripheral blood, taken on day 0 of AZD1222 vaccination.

The CDR3 DNA is TGTGCCAGCAGCTACGACAGCGGATATGGCTACACCTTC. This sequence encodes CASSYDSGYGYTF. The J gene is TRBJ1-2, the V gene TRBV9; D is perhaps TRBD1 (5 bases). V lost 4 bases, J lost 5 bases, and 12 bases lay in between. The length of the CDR3 is 13 residues. Germline assignment: CDR1 SGDLS and CDR2 YYNGEE.